The clone carrying this TCR beta chain was recorded at least ten times. This entry comes from a study of early T cells in non-severe SARS-CoV-2 infection. MiXCR, applied by TCRdb to the 5' RACE reads, yields one record per CDR3 protein. The sample carries tens of thousands of distinct CDR3 sequences, around 13% recorded once. Germline loops: CDR1 SGHTA, CDR2 FQGNSA. The V and J ends lost 2 bases and 0 bases respectively, with 8 bases between them. This CDR3 is 15 amino acids long. The TCR comes from an adult who was a healthcare worker with PCR-confirmed SARS-CoV-2 infection or an uninfected control (not recorded which). The sequenced material came from whole blood. The rearrangement uses TRBV7-2 and TRBJ2-1, with D uncertain. The CDR3 nucleotides are TGTGCCAGCAGCTTAAGGCGGAGCTCCTACAATGAGCAGTTCTTC. Protein product: CASSLRRSSYNEQFF. Based on the CDR3 plus reference TRBV7-2 and TRBJ2-1, the full variable domain is GAGVSQSPSNKVTEKGKDVELRCDPISGHTALYWYRQSLGQGLEFLIYFQGNSAPDKSGLPSDRFSAERTGGSVSTLTIQRTQQEDSAVYLCASSLRRSSYNEQFFGPGTRLTVL.